A single T cell receptor (beta chain) is shown here with its context. Its antigen is unidentified. These data are taken from a study of blood T cells in healthy people across ages. Sample donors were healthy Caucasian individuals that came from Russia, aged about 6 to 100. Staff drew 9 to 10 milliliters of peripheral blood from each donor. Germline V gene data show CDR1 as SNHLY and CDR2 as FYNNEI. Trimming pared 4 bases from V and 7 bases from J, leaving 13 bases between. The CDR3 extends over 13 amino acids. Study conclusions and caveats: Long-lived donors carried more naive CD4+ cells and greater diversity than aged donors.

It was with a sample-barcoded 5' primer and a J-beta primer mix that a second PCR of roughly 7 to 11 cycles was run. A single record per CDR3 protein comes from TCRdb applying MiXCR to the 5' RACE reads. The data hold about 1,500,000 distinct CDR3 sequences, with 42% observed a single time. The sequence was obtained from a woman aged 18-29 years in good health. Specimen: blood. The chain recombines TRBV2 with TRBJ2-5; no firm D call. DNA for the CDR3: TGTGCCAGCAGTGTAGGACGCCCGGGGACCCAGTACTTC. Protein sequence: CASSVGRPGTQYF.